This paragraph reports one T cell receptor (beta chain). The antigen is unknown. The sample is drawn from a study of T cell responses to AZD1222 COVID-19 vaccine. General observations from the study: Nearly half of spike-specific TCRs reportedly go after variant regions that carry no mutations.

This CDR3 spans 15 amino acids. The V and J ends lost 2 bases and 12 bases, in that order; junction bases with no gene match: 7. Per the germline V gene, CDR1 is PRHDT and CDR2 is FYEKMQ (reference sequence). Generated by immunoSEQ multiplex PCR, the TCRdb table keeps only in-frame clones and is missing some. This table holds 84,000 or so clones, roughly 87% found once. V gene TRBV13 combines with J gene TRBJ2-1, with 13 bases matching TRBD2. The sequencing used peripheral blood, collected on day 0 of AZD1222 vaccination. The receptor comes from an adult in good health. The CDR3 coding sequence is TGTGCCAGCAGCTTAACTAGCGGGAGGGTCGAACGGCAGTTCTTC. Translated, it gives CASSLTSGRVERQFF.